The 15 T cell receptor beta chains below come from one sample, sequenced in a study of cytomegalovirus exposure and HLA in healthy donors. PCR involved 60 Vbeta and 13 Jbeta primers. Profiling relied on immunoSEQ multiplex PCR, and the TCRdb table lists in-frame clones only, not all of them. The sample has around 170,000 clones; 82% are singletons. Sample: PBMCs. The receptor set was obtained from a woman aged 18-30 years in good health and CMV-seronegative.

The chain is built from TRBV19 and TRBJ2-2; possibly TRBD2 for D (6 bases). Germline V CDR1 and CDR2: LNHDA, SQIVND (reference sequence). The CDR3 contains 12 residues. Trimming pared 5 bases from V and 6 bases from J, leaving 7 bases between. The CDR3 DNA is TGTGCCAGTAGTGGGACTGCCGGGGAGCTGTTTTTT. Protein product: CASSGTAGELFF.

This clone has just a few counts. The J gene is TRBJ1-1, the V gene TRBV5-5; 7 positions match TRBD1. The V and J ends lost 3 bases and 9 bases, in that order; junction bases with no gene match: 5. The CDR3 covers 12 residues. Germline V CDR1 and CDR2: SGHKS, YYEKEE (reference sequence). In nucleotides, the CDR3 is TGTGCCAGCAGCTACACAGGGGAGCAAGCTTTCTTT. As protein: CASSYTGEQAFF.

J is TRBJ2-3 and V is TRBV18, with D tentatively TRBD2 (6 bases). This CDR3 spans 14 amino acids. Germline CDR1 and CDR2: KGHSH and LQKENI. Trimming stripped 5 bases from V and 8 bases from J, with 17 bases between. As DNA, the CDR3 is TGTGCCAGCTCAGCTTTTACTAGCTTCCCTACGCAGTATTTT. This codes for CASSAFTSFPTQYF.

The chain carries TRBV18 and TRBJ1-1, with D tentatively TRBD1 (6 bases). Trimming left V 4 bases short and J 1 base short, with 10 bases between. Per the germline V gene, CDR1 is KGHSH and CDR2 is LQKENI. CDR3 length equals 14 residues. CDR3 nucleotide sequence: TGTGCCAGCTCACAGGGGACAACGAACACTGAAGCTTTCTTT. Translated: CASSQGTTNTEAFF. Complete variable domain (other parts from reference TRBV18 and TRBJ1-1): NAGVMQNPRHLVRRRGQEARLRCSPMKGHSHVYWYRQLPEEGLKFMVYLQKENIIDESGMPKERFSAEFPKEGPSILRIQQVVRGDSAAYFCASSQGTTNTEAFFGQGTRLTVV.

The rearrangement uses TRBV11-2 and TRBJ1-6; TRBD1 matches 10 bases. V lost 3 bases, J lost 9 bases, and 5 bases stayed unmatched. Germline V CDR1 and CDR2: SGHAT, FQNNGV. This CDR3 spans 15 amino acids. The CDR3 region is CASSFRRDRGSPLHF. The CDR3 DNA sequence: TGTGCCAGCAGCTTCAGACGGGACAGGGGTTCACCCCTCCACTTT.

The genes are TRBV2 and TRBJ2-5; TRBD2 matches 13 bases. The V gene end was trimmed by 6 bases and the J gene end by 5 bases; junction bases not matched to a gene: 6. This CDR3 has 15 amino acids. Germline V lookup: CDR1 SNHLY, CDR2 FYNNEI. The CDR3 protein is CASSGLAGVRETQYF. CDR3 DNA: TGTGCCAGCAGCGGACTAGCGGGGGTTCGGGAGACCCAGTACTTC.

The gene calls are TRBV7-5 and TRBJ1-6; the table's D call, TRBD1, has no DNA check behind it. TRBV7-5 is reported as a pseudogene. CDR3 size: 16 residues. The CDR3 sequence: CVRSPLGQGNGSPLHF. Written as DNA, the CDR3 is TGTGTCAGAAGCCCTCTGGGGCAGGGTAACGGTTCACCCCTCCACTTT.

V usage is TRBV2 and J usage is TRBJ1-5; D unclear. This CDR3 is 15 amino acids long. V shed 6 bases and J shed 2 bases, with 14 bases lying between them. Germline loops: CDR1 SNHLY, CDR2 FYNNEI. CDR3 nucleotides: TGTGCCAGCAGAGTTCCGGGAGGAGGCAATCAGCCCCAGCATTTT. Its protein product is CASRVPGGGNQPQHF.

About this clone itself: A junction boundary mismatches the germline segment, possibly from a read error. V is TRBV7-9 and J is TRBJ2-7, with D uncertain. CDR1 is SEHNR and CDR2 is FQNEAQ in the germline V gene (reference sequence). The CDR3 sequence is 13 residues long. The CDR3 sequence is CSSSLSGVYEQYF. CDR3 in DNA: TGTTCCAGCAGTTTATCGGGTGTCTACGAGCAGTACTTC.

The genes are TRBV29-1 and TRBJ2-2; perhaps TRBD2 as D (6 bases). The V end was cut by 4 bases, the J end by 3 bases, with 15 bases between. This CDR3 spans 15 amino acids. Germline assignment: CDR1 SQVTM and CDR2 ANQGSEA. CDR3 sequence reads: CSVGFGGPDTGELFF. The CDR3 DNA follows: TGCAGCGTTGGGTTTGGAGGGCCCGACACCGGGGAGCTGTTTTTT.

Worth noting for this clone: This sample also contains other DNA sequences that code for the same CDR3. The V call is TRBV7-9, the J call TRBJ2-1; D is undetermined. The germline CDR1 and CDR2 sequences are SEHNR and FQNEAQ (reference sequence). The V end was cut by 0 bases, the J end by 7 bases, with 4 bases between. CDR3 length: 12 residues. CDR3 in DNA: TGTGCCAGCAGCTTAGCGAGTAATGAGCAGTTCTTC. Amino acid sequence: CASSLASNEQFF.

The chain uses TRBV19 and TRBJ1-5, with 8 nucleotides matching TRBD1. CDR1 LNHDA and CDR2 SQIVND come from the germline V gene (reference sequence). This CDR3 has 13 amino acids. Trimming cost V 4 bases and J 6 bases; bases outside gene matches: 2. This CDR3 is CASSRDRSQPQHF. The CDR3 DNA follows: TGTGCCAGTAGTAGGGACAGGAGTCAGCCCCAGCATTTT.

This chain joins TRBV19 and TRBJ2-2; D is unclear. Trimming pared 5 bases from V and 3 bases from J, leaving 7 bases between. The germline gives CDR1 LNHDA, CDR2 SQIVND (reference sequence). The CDR3 is made up of 13 amino acids. The CDR3 sequence is CASSLSYTGELFF. CDR3 sequence (DNA): TGTGCCAGTAGTCTCTCCTACACCGGGGAGCTGTTTTTT.

The chain recombines TRBV6-6 with TRBJ2-7; no definite D call. This CDR3 is 13 amino acids long. The germline gives CDR1 MNHNY, CDR2 SVGAGI (reference sequence). V was trimmed by 0 bases and J by 3 bases, leaving 6 bases between them. This CDR3 is CASSYSGIYEQYF. DNA for the CDR3: TGTGCCAGCAGTTACTCCGGTATCTACGAGCAGTACTTC.

The sample holds a few counts of this clone. The chain links TRBV7-8 to TRBJ2-7; 7 bases align to TRBD1. This CDR3 is 16 amino acids long. V trimming: 2 bases; J trimming: 2 bases; junction bases outside the gene matches: 9. Germline loops: CDR1 SGHVS, CDR2 FQNEAQ. The CDR3 nucleotides read TGTGCCAGCAGCTTAATGATAGGGGACAGAGCCTACGAGCAGTACTTC. Translated, it gives CASSLMIGDRAYEQYF. The full variable domain, completed using reference TRBV7-8 and TRBJ2-7, is GAGVSQSPRYKVAKRGQDVALRCDPISGHVSLFWYQQALGQGPEFLTYFQNEAQLDKSGLPSDRFFAERPEGSVSTLKIQRTQQEDSAVYLCASSLMIGDRAYEQYFGPGTRLTVT.